The rows below give T cell receptor beta chains drawn from one sample of a study of metastatic and nonmetastatic thyroid tumors. Using MiXCR, TCRdb reanalyzed the PCR reads. The sample carries more than 40,000 clones, 3.5% to 5% recorded once. Material for sequencing was blood. The receptors derive from a female donor with papillary thyroid cancer or a benign thyroid nodule (not recorded which). Some clones in this sample may be carry-over from other donors' samples. Each CDR3 is given with its conserved first and last residue. D genes are given only for firm matches. Only some rows state a clone size, as once, few, many or a class for expanded clones.

CDR3 DNA	CDR3 protein	clone size	V gene	J gene	D gene
TGTGCCAGCAGTGATTTGCCAGGGGCGGATGAAAAACTGTTTTTT	CASSDLPGADEKLFF	many	TRBV2	TRBJ1-4	-
TGCAGTGCTAGAGATCTCGGAAGCTATGGCTACACCTTC	CSARDLGSYGYTF	many	TRBV20-1	TRBJ1-2	-
TGTGCCAGCAGCTTAGAGACGGGCGATGAGCAGTTCTTC	CASSLETGDEQFF	many	TRBV7-6	TRBJ2-1	-
TGCGCCAGCAGCGGGCCGAGGACTAGCGGGGATAGCTCCTACAATGAGCAGTTCTTC	CASSGPRTSGDSSYNEQFF	many	TRBV10-1	TRBJ2-1	TRBD2
TGTGCCAGCAATAGGAGGGAAGAGACCCAGTACTTC	CASNRREETQYF	many	TRBV6-1	TRBJ2-5	-
TGTGCCAGCAGTGACCCGAGCCTCTCGGGAGGCAGGTACGAGCAGTACTTC	CASSDPSLSGGRYEQYF	many	TRBV6-1	TRBJ2-7	TRBD2
TGTGCCAGCAGCTCGAGATCTACGCCAGTCTATGGCTACACCTTC	CASSSRSTPVYGYTF	many	TRBV5-4	TRBJ1-2	-
TGTGCCAGCAGCTTAATGCCGGGATTGAACACTGAAGCTTTCTTT	CASSLMPGLNTEAFF	many	TRBV7-8	TRBJ1-1	-
TGTGCCAGTACCTTTTTAGGACGAGCCTACGAGCAGTACTTC	CASTFLGRAYEQYF	many	TRBV3-1	TRBJ2-7	-
TGTGCCAGCAGCCAATCGCCAGGGTTTAATTCACCCCTCCACTTT	CASSQSPGFNSPLHF	many	TRBV16	TRBJ1-6	-
TGCAGTGCTAAGGAGGGCTCTGGGGCCAACGTCCTGACTTTC	CSAKEGSGANVLTF	many	TRBV20-1	TRBJ2-6	-
TGTGCCAGTAGTACCCAGATCCAAGAGACCCAGTACTTC	CASSTQIQETQYF	-	TRBV19	TRBJ2-5	-
TGCAGCGTTCAATTACCGGGACTAGCGAGGGGGACCGGGGAGCTGTTTTTT	CSVQLPGLARGTGELFF	medium-sized	TRBV29-1	TRBJ2-2	TRBD2
TGTGCCAGTAGTATAGGCCCGGGTTTCCTCCACTTT	CASSIGPGFLHF	many	TRBV19	TRBJ1-6	-
TGTGCCAGCAGGGACTTAGGAGGGGCCTCCTCCTACGAGCAGTACTTC	CASRDLGGASSYEQYF	many	TRBV6-1	TRBJ2-7	-
TGTGCCAGCAGCTTAGTAGCGGGAGGGCACACAGATACGCAGTATTTT	CASSLVAGGHTDTQYF	many	TRBV11-3	TRBJ2-3	TRBD2
TGTGCCAGCAGTTACTCTCCGACAGGGTTCGCCGGGGAGCTGTTTTTT	CASSYSPTGFAGELFF	medium-sized	TRBV6-5	TRBJ2-2	TRBD1
TGTGCCTGGAGTACAGGGACCTATGGCTACACCTTC	CAWSTGTYGYTF	many	TRBV30	TRBJ1-2	-
TGTGCCAGCAGTGATGCCCTGAGGGGACCTGGCTACACCTTC	CASSDALRGPGYTF	few	TRBV6-1	TRBJ1-2	-
TGTGCCAGCAGTGAAACCTACAATGAGCAGTTCTTC	CASSETYNEQFF	many	TRBV6-1	TRBJ2-1	-
TGTGCCAGCAGGAGAACGGCAGGGGGATATGGCTACACCTTC	CASRRTAGGYGYTF	few	TRBV12-3/TRBV12-4	TRBJ1-2	TRBD1
TGCGCCAGCAGCCGACTTATTAGCTCTGGAAACACCATATATTTT	CASSRLISSGNTIYF	many	TRBV4-1	TRBJ1-3	-
TGCAGCGTTGCCCCACGCCTCGGATATACGCAGTATTTT	CSVAPRLGYTQYF	many	TRBV29-1	TRBJ2-3	-
TGTGCCAGCCGAAAGGGGAGCCCCCGTAATACTGAAGCTTTCTTT	CASRKGSPRNTEAFF	-	TRBV12-3/TRBV12-4	TRBJ1-1	-
TGTGCCAGCAGTCGAGAACCCGGGACCCAGTACAATACGCAGTATTTT	CASSREPGTQYNTQYF	many	TRBV27	TRBJ2-3	-
TGTGCCAGCAGCCCGACAGGAGGAAACTACGAGCAGTACTTC	CASSPTGGNYEQYF	many	TRBV6-1	TRBJ2-7	-
TGTGCCAGCAGCCATGTTTATGAGCAGTTCTTC	CASSHVYEQFF	many	TRBV14	TRBJ2-1	-
TGTGCCAGCAGCCGGGGAAACAGGCAAAACAATCAGCCCCAGCATTTT	CASSRGNRQNNQPQHF	few	TRBV6-1	TRBJ1-5	-
TGCAGCGTTGATCTAGCGGGAGGGCCCAAAAACATTCAGTACTTC	CSVDLAGGPKNIQYF	many	TRBV29-1	TRBJ2-4	TRBD2
TGCAGTGCTAGCCTAGCAGACCTGAGAGATACGCAGTATTTT	CSASLADLRDTQYF	-	TRBV20-1	TRBJ2-3	-
TGTGCCATCAAAAACGGGGGAGGGGTGGACATTCAGTACTTC	CAIKNGGGVDIQYF	many	TRBV6-1	TRBJ2-4	TRBD2
TGTGCCAGCAGCTTATGGGTACGGGGGTCCACCGGGGAGCTGTTTTTT	CASSLWVRGSTGELFF	-	TRBV7-9	TRBJ2-2	-
TGCAGTGCTAGAGGGGGCTCTGAGGCCAACGTCCTGACTTTC	CSARGGSEANVLTF	few	TRBV20-1	TRBJ2-6	-
TGCGCCAGCAGTGAGATCAAGCCGGGACTAGCATACAATGAGCAGTTCTTC	CASSEIKPGLAYNEQFF	many	TRBV10-1	TRBJ2-1	TRBD2
TGTGCCAGCAGTTACTCGACCCGTACAGGGGGCTACGAGCAGTACTTC	CASSYSTRTGGYEQYF	-	TRBV6-5	TRBJ2-7	TRBD1
TGTGCCAGCAGCCAAGACAGTAACTATGGCTACACCTTC	CASSQDSNYGYTF	-	TRBV5-4	TRBJ1-2	-
TGTGCCACCCCGGGACAGTATAATTCACCCCTCCACTTT	CATPGQYNSPLHF	-	TRBV2	TRBJ1-6	TRBD1
TGTGCCAGCAGCCCGCCCTGGACGGGCGAGCAGTACTTC	CASSPPWTGEQYF	many	TRBV9	TRBJ2-7	-
TGCGCCAGCAGCTTGGAAGGGGGCTCTGGGGCCAACGTCCTGACTTTC	CASSLEGGSGANVLTF	many	TRBV5-1	TRBJ2-6	-
TGTGACACCAGTCGGGGGGCGTATGAGACGCAGTACTTC	CDTSRGAYETQYF	few	TRBV24-1	TRBJ2-5	-
TGCGCCAGCAGCCAGGAGAACAGGGGAACTGAAGCTTTCTTT	CASSQENRGTEAFF	many	TRBV4-1	TRBJ1-1	TRBD1
TGCGCCAGCAGCCCCGAAGGGGGGGGGGGCAATGGGGCCAACGTCCTGACTTTC	CASSPEGGGGNGANVLTF	many	TRBV4-1	TRBJ2-6	-
TGTGCCAGCAGTGAATTATCAGGTGTTCAAGAGCAGTACTTC	CASSELSGVQEQYF	many	TRBV6-1	TRBJ2-7	-
TGTGCCAGCAAATTGTTTCAGAACACTGAAGCTTTCTTT	CASKLFQNTEAFF	many	TRBV2	TRBJ1-1	-
TGTGCCAGCAGCCAAGTCGTAGGGGGCGGCTATGGCTACACCTTC	CASSQVVGGGYGYTF	many	TRBV3-1	TRBJ1-2	TRBD1
TGTGCCAGCAGTTTCTCGAGCCAAGAGACCCAGTACTTC	CASSFSSQETQYF	many	TRBV12-3/TRBV12-4	TRBJ2-5	-
TGTGCCATCAGATCAAACTTAGACGGCTACACCTTC	CAIRSNLDGYTF	many	TRBV10-3	TRBJ1-2	-
TGTGCCTGGGCCGACAGTGGGGAGACCCAGTACTTC	CAWADSGETQYF	many	TRBV30	TRBJ2-5	-
TGTGCCAGCAGGGACAGGGGCGCGAGCAATCAGCCCCAGCATTTT	CASRDRGASNQPQHF	few	TRBV6-1	TRBJ1-5	TRBD1
TGTGCCAGCAGCTTAAGCTCCGGTACAGGGGTCGAGCAGTACTTC	CASSLSSGTGVEQYF	-	TRBV7-9	TRBJ2-7	TRBD1
TGCAGCGTTGCGGCGGGGCTAAACACCGGGGAGCTGTTTTTT	CSVAAGLNTGELFF	many	TRBV29-1	TRBJ2-2	-